Included here is one T cell receptor beta chain sequence, with context. Its antigen remains unidentified. The CDR3 contains 14 residues. The junction had 7 bases not matched to a gene; V was cut back by 6 bases and J by 8 bases. This record belongs to a study of post-analysis software for immune sequencing data. Unique molecular identifiers featured in each of the TCR beta cDNA libraries. The yield from roughly 1 to 10 million T cells was approximately 500,000 cDNA molecules in total. A single record per CDR3 protein comes from TCRdb applying MiXCR to the PCR reads. The table lists about 540,000 distinct CDR3 sequences, around a third of them singletons, with around 5.9% in the top ten. Study-wide results and caveats: Significantly lower normalized Chao1 diversity was seen in multiple sclerosis patients than in controls. F measure clustering grouped samples strongly by preparation batch. When patients were compared with controls, about 5 TRBV segments were more frequent, TRBV5-6, TRBV5-1 and TRBV20-1 among them.

The sequence came from a girl between 2 and 17 years old with multiple sclerosis. The source material was blood. The chain employs TRBV12-3 or TRBV12-4 and TRBJ1-6; 7 positions agree with TRBD1. CDR3 in DNA: TGTGCCAGCAGACCACAGGGGAGTTATTCACCCCTCCACTTT. This gives the protein CASRPQGSYSPLHF.